This T cell receptor beta chain is drawn from a study of OX40 agonist ivuxolimab in advanced cancers. Looking at the study overall: Ivuxolimab, which targeted the costimulatory receptor OX40 (CD134), was an agonistic, fully human IgG2 monoclonal antibody. Peripheral TCRbeta sequencing aimed to test whether ivuxolimab altered TCR sequence diversity and caused clonal T-cell expansion. The monotherapy dose-escalation portion (N ≈ 50 patients) of the phase I ivuxolimab trial is reported in the paper. Among the roughly 50 dose-escalation patients, about 20 had hepatocellular carcinoma, approximately 15 melanoma, 9 renal cell carcinoma and 9 head and neck cancer. Intravenous ivuxolimab was administered to patients every 2 weeks at six dose levels: 0.01, 0.1, 0.3, 1.5, 3 and 10 mg/kg. Patients were allowed to have had prior anti-PD-1, anti-PD-L1 or anti-CTLA-4 therapy, and 40% to 45% of the dose-escalation patients had previously received checkpoint inhibitors. Partial responses were achieved by three dose-escalation patients, of whom one had hepatocellular carcinoma and two had cutaneous melanoma. In the dose-escalation cohort, 65% to 90% of patients were male, and the mean age was around 60 years, with a range of 23 to 79.

Results and caveats for the whole study, not just this receptor: After ivuxolimab, expanded clones were on average more numerous among CD8+ T cells than among CD4+ T cells. In the 0.1-3.0 mg/kg groups, partial responders were among the patients with the lowest normalized peripheral clonal expansion, particularly in CD8+ T cells. Low levels of normalized T-cell clonal expansion were also seen in some patients who did not respond. Antigen specificity was not determined for the clonally expanded peripheral T cells. At doses of 0.1 to 3.0 mg/kg, clonal expansion of both CD4+ and CD8+ T cells in blood was seen between baseline and week 6.

For sequencing of the TCRbeta CDR3 region, genomic DNA was extracted from the sorted cells. The immunoSEQ Assay was used for sequencing of TCRbeta CDR3 regions. The table comes from immuneACCESS by way of TCRdb, which keeps in-frame sequences with V and J called. Part of the clones is missing from these tables; in studies checked, under half for an unresolved V gene and the rest for unknown reasons. Within this sample are 75,000 to 100,000 clones, with about 84% of them counted one time only. The top ten hold under 7% of the sample. Looking up the germline V gene (reference sequence) yields CDR1 MNHNY and CDR2 SVGAGI. Trimming takes 4 bases off V and 1 base off J; junction bases not matched to a gene: 4. The CDR3, from cysteine to phenylalanine, totals 16 residues. Only the CDR3 region is kept as DNA, spanning 48 bases read in frame from base 1. Details on this clone: No cognate antigen has been identified for it. No per-base quality is available; no much larger clone lies one base away.

The trial excluded patients who had a history of autoimmune disease or were on systemic immunosuppression. Peripheral blood for TCR sequencing was drawn from every dose cohort at baseline, at cycle 4 day 1 and at cycle 7 day 1. The samples were drawn from a first-in-human, open-label, multicenter phase I dose-escalation trial of ivuxolimab. Adults with locally advanced or metastatic melanoma, renal cell, hepatocellular, or head and neck squamous cell carcinoma were enrolled in the trial. Before TCR sequencing, CD4+ and CD8+ T cells were separately sorted from peripheral blood. This TCR was sampled from an adult with an advanced solid tumor such as melanoma, head and neck, liver or kidney cancer. Material: CD4+ or CD8+ T cells sorted from blood, obtained in a trial of the OX40 agonist ivuxolimab. The chain links TRBV6-6 with TRBJ1-3, with 10 central nucleotides matching TRBD1. Here the CDR3 is given as CASSFGTGESGNTIYF. The nucleotide sequence is TGTGCCAGCAGTTTTGGGACAGGGGAGTCTGGAAACACCATATATTTT.